This T cell receptor beta chain was sequenced in a study of beta chain features in type 1 diabetes. This clone showed up just a few times. Trimming took 4 bases from V and 7 from J, leaving 16 bases between them. CDR1 and CDR2 from the germline V gene are SGHTA and FQGTGA. This CDR3 comprises 14 residues. TCRB transcripts that were expressed got sequenced, as all of the isolated RNA had been reverse transcribed. The repertoire was sequenced with immunoSEQ multiplex PCR; TCRdb's copy has only in-frame clones and lacks some. The table has hundreds of thousands of clones, around 12% seen once. Input material: naive CD4+ T cells from blood. V is TRBV7-3 and J is TRBJ1-2; D is unresolved. This receptor was identified in a man in his late teens or twenties in good health. CDR3 DNA sequence: TGTGCCAGCAGCTCATCCAAAGCCTCCCCTGGCTACACCTTC. Its translation is CASSSSKASPGYTF. Filled out from reference TRBV7-3 and TRBJ1-2, the complete variable domain reads GAGVSQTPSNKVTEKGKYVELRCDPISGHTALYWYRQSLGQGPEFLIYFQGTGAADDSGLPNDRFFAVRPEGSVSTLKIQRTERGDSAVYLCASSSSKASPGYTFGSGTRLTVV.